This T cell receptor (beta chain) appears in the sequencing data of a study of CD8 T cells in ankylosing spondylitis. There are many counts of this clonotype. The antigen remains undetermined. CDR3 length: 18 residues. J was trimmed by 1 base and V by 0 bases; bases with no gene match: 8. Germline CDR1 reads DFQATT; CDR2 reads SNEGSKA (reference sequence). General study findings and limits: Reportedly, disease-linked clones are significantly enriched in ankylosing spondylitis patients' matched synovial fluid. A motif of 7 to 9 highly homologous TCR beta variants was seen as apparently characteristic of ankylosing spondylitis blood. Existing reports had already noted some motif variants in reactive arthritis synovial fluid and blood.

Each CDR3 protein is one row after TCRdb ran MiXCR on the 5' RACE reads. The sample lists 200,000 to 300,000 distinct CDR3 sequences; 10% were seen once. The clonotype originates from a male donor with ankylosing spondylitis or in good health (not recorded which). Sample: blood, either unsorted or a sorted T cell fraction (not recorded which). The rearrangement links TRBV20-1 to TRBJ2-5, with 13 bases matching TRBD2. Here the CDR3 reads CSARDLRGTSGIQETQYF. The CDR3 DNA reads TGCAGTGCTAGAGATCTCCGGGGGACTAGCGGGATCCAAGAGACCCAGTACTTC.